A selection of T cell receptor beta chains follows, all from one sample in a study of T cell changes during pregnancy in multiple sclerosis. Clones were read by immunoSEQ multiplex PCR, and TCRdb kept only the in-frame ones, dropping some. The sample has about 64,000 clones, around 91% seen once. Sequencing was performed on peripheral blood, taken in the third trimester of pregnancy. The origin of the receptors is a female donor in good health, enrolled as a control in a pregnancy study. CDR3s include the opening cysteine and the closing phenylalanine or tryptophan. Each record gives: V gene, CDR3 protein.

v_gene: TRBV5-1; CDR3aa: CASSATGTSGRSHGELFF
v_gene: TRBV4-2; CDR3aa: CASSQDNRDRAYEQYF
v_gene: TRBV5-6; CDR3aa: CASSLPGTSPKAEQYF
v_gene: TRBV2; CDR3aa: CASSLKRAGELFF
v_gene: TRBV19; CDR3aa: CASSIGEGGNTEAFF
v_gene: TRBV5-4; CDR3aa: CASRLLAGGPDTQYF
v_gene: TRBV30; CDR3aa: CAWKQQNTEAFF
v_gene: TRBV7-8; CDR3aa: CASSPASEQFF
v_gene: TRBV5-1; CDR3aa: CASSPRGQQAFF
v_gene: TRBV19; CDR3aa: CASSATGVYGYTF
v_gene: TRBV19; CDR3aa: CASSIDAGVTDTQYF
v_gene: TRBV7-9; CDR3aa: CASSSLLAGKQETQYF
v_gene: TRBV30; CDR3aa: CAWRRDGYTF
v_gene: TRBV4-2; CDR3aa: CASSQYLAGETQYF
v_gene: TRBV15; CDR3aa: CATSRDRSGNTDTQYF
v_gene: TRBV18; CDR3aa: CASSSNGEKETQYF
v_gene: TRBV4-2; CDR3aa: CASSQGEGQGYGYTF
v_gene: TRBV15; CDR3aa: CATSRDGASTDTQYF
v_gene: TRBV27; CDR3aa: CASSFNTGELFF
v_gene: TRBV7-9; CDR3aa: CASSLALSDRALNTEAFF
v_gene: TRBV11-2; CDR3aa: CASSLRDGLGTDTQYF
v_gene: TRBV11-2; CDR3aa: CASSARQPSTEAGELFF
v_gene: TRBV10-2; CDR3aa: CASSERDTDTQYF
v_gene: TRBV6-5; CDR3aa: CASSLAGAGTDTQYF
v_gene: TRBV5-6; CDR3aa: CASSLGANEQYF
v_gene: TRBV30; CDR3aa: CAWSPGQNSPLHF
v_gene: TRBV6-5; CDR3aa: CASSYSQGFSYEQYF
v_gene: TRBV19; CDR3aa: CASSMEGKYGYTF
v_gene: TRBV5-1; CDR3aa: CASSTTTSGPSTDTQYF
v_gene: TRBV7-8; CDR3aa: CASSASLGHGDYGYTF
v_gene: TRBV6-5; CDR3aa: CASKVGGHYEQYF
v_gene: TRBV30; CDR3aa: CAWRGGDREAFF
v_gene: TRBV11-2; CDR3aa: CASSLGGPNYGYTF
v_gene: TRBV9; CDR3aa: CASSVGPAGGPDTQYF
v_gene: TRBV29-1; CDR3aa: CSVRPFTAGGLGDTQYF
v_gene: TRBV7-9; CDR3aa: CASSRSGQGNQPQHF
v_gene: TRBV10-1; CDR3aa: CASSPSGFGGYTF
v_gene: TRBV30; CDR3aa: CAWSRRRGFTDTQYF
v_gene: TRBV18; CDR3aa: CASADSSGPKGTGELFF
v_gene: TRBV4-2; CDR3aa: CASSQDGLGELFF
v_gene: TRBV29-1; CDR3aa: CSGTRAGSYEQYF
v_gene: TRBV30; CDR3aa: CAWRRGGGEGDQYF
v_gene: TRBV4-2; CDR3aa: CASSQERGLAGRTGELFF
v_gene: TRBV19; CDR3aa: CASSIDTPSSEQYF
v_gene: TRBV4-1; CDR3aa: CASSHQGVYTEAFF
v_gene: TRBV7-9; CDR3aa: CASSHGQGGYTF
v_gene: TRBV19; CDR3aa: CASSMTGKGEQYF
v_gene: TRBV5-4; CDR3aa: CASSLEGQTYEYGYTF
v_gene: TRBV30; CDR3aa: CAWGPTGIPGELFF
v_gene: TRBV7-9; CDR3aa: CASTTGQGNQPQHF